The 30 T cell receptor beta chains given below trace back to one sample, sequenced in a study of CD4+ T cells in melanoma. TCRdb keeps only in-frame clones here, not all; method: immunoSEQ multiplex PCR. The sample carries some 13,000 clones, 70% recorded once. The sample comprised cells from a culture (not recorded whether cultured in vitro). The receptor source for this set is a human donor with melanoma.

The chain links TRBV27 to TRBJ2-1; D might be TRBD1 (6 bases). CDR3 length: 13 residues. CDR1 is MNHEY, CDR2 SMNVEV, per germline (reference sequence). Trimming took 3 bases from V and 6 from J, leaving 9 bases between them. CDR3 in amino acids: CASSFLGGNEQFF. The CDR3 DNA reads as TGTGCCAGCAGTTTTTTAGGGGGCAATGAGCAGTTCTTC.

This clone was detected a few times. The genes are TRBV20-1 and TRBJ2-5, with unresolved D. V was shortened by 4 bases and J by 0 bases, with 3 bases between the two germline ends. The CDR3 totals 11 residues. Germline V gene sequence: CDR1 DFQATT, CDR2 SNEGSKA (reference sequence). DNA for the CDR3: TGCAGTGCTAAGGACCAAGAGACCCAGTACTTC. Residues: CSAKDQETQYF.

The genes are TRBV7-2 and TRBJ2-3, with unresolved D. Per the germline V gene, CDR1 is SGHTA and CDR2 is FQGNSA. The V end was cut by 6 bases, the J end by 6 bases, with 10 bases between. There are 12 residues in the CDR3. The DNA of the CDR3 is TGTGCCAGCAGTCTGAATCGGGATACGCAGTATTTT. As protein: CASSLNRDTQYF.

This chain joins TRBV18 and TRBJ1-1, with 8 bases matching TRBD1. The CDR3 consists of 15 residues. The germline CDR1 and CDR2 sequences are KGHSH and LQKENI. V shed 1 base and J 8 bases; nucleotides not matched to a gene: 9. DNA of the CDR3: TGTGCCAGCTCACCACGTGCCGGGACAGGTCTAGAAGCTTTCTTT. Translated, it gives CASSPRAGTGLEAFF.

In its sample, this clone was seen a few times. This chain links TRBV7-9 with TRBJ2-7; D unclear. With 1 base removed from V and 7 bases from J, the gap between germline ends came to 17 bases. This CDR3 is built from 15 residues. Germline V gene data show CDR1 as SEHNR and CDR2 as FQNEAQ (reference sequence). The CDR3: CASSLGELILGEQYF. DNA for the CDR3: TGTGCCAGCAGCTTAGGGGAACTGATATTGGGGGAGCAGTACTTC.

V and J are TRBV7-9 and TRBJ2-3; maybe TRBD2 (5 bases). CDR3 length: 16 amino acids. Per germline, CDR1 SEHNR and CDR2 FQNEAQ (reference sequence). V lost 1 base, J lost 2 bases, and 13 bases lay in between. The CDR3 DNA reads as TGTGCCAGCAGCTTAGGCTCAATGGACTCCACAGATACGCAGTATTTT. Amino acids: CASSLGSMDSTDTQYF.

In nucleotides, the CDR3 is TGTGCCAGCAGTTTTCGGGAGTCCGGCTATGGCTACACCTTC. This sequence encodes CASSFRESGYGYTF. The chain uses TRBV27 and TRBJ1-2; D call uncertain. Looked up from germline, CDR1 is MNHEY and CDR2 is SMNVEV (reference sequence). V was cut by 3 bases and J by 4 bases, with 12 bases left in between. This CDR3 is 14 amino acids long.

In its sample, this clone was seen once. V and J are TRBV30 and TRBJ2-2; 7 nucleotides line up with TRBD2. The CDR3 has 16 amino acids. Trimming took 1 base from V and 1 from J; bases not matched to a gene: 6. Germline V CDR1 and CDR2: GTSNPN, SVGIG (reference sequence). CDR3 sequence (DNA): TGTGCCTGGAGTGGTCTGGGGAGGGAGAACACCGGGGAGCTGTTTTTT. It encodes CAWSGLGRENTGELFF.

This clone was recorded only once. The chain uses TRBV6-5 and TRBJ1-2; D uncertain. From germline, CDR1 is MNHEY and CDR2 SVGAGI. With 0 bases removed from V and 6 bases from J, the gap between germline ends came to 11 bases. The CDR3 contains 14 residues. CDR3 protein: CASSYSSGTHGYTF. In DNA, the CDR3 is TGTGCCAGCAGTTACTCTTCGGGAACACATGGCTACACCTTC.

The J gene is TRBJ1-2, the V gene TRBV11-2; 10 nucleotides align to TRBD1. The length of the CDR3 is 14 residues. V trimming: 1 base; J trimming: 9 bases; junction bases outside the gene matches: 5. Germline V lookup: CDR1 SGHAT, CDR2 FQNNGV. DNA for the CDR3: TGTGCCAGCAGCTTAGGACAGGGGGCTGAGAGCTACACCTTC. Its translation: CASSLGQGAESYTF.

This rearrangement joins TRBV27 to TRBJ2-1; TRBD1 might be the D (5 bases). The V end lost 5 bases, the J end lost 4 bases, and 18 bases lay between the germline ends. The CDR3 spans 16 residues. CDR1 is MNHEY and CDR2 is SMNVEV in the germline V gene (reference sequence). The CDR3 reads CASSRAGIRTYNEQFF. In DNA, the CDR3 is TGTGCCAGCAGTCGGGCAGGGATTCGTACTTACAATGAGCAGTTCTTC.

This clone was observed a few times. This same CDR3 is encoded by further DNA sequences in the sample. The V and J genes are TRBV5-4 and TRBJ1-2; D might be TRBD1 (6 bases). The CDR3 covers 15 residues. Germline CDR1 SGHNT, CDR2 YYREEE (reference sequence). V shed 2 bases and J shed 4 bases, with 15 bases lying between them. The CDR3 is CASSLEQGRGYGYTF. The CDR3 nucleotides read TGTGCCAGCAGCTTAGAACAGGGACGGGGCTATGGCTACACCTTC.

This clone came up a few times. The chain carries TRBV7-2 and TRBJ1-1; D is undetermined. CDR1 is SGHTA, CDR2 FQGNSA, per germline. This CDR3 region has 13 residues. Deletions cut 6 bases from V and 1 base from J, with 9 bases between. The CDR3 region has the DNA TGTGCCAGCAGGGAGGCAGGGAACACTGAAGCTTTCTTT. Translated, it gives CASREAGNTEAFF. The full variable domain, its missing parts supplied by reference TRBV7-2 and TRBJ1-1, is GAGVSQSPSNKVTEKGKDVELRCDPISGHTALYWYRQSLGQGLEFLIYFQGNSAPDKSGLPSDRFSAERTGGSVSTLTIQRTQQEDSAVYLCASREAGNTEAFFGQGTRLTVV.

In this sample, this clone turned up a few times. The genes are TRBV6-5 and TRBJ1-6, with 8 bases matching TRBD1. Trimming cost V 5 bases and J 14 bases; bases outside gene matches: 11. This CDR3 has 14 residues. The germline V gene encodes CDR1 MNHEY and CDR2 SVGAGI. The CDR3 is CASSPTNRGQALHF. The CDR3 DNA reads TGTGCCAGCAGTCCGACAAACAGGGGACAGGCCCTCCACTTT.

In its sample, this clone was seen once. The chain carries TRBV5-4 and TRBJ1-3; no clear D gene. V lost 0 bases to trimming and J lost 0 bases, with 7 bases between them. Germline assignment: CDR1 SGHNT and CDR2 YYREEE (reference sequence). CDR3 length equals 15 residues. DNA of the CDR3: TGTGCCAGCAGCTTGGGGGGAGACTCTGGAAACACCATATATTTT. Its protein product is CASSLGGDSGNTIYF.

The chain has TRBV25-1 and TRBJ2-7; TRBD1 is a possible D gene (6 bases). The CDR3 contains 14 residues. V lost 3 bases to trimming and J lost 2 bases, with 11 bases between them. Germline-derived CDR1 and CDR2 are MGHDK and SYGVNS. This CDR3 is CASSDWGPTYEQYF. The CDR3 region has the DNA TGTGCCAGCAGTGATTGGGGGCCCACCTACGAGCAGTACTTC.

The CDR3 loop reads CSVEVARETQYF. The CDR3 DNA follows: TGCAGCGTTGAAGTGGCCCGAGAGACCCAGTACTTC. The rearrangement joins TRBV29-1 to TRBJ2-5; no definite D call. This CDR3 has 12 residues. Germline V gene data show CDR1 as SQVTM and CDR2 as ANQGSEA. V was trimmed by 1 base and J by 4 bases, leaving 7 bases between them.

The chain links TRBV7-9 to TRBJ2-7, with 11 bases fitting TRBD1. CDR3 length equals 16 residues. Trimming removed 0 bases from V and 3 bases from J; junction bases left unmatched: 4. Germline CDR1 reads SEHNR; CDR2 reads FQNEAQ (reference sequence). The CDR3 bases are TGTGCCAGCAGCTTAGCCTCCGGGACAGGGGGCTACGAGCAGTACTTC. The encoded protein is CASSLASGTGGYEQYF.

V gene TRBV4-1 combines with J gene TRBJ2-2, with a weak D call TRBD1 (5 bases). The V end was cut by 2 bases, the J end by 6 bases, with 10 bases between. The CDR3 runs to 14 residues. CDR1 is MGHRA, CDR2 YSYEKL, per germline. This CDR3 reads CASSQQGLAGELFF. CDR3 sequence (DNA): TGCGCCAGCAGCCAACAGGGTCTCGCCGGGGAGCTGTTTTTT.

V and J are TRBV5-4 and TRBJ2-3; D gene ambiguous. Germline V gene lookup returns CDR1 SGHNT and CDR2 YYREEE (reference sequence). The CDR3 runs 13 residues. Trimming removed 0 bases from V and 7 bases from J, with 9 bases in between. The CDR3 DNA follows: TGTGCCAGCAGCTTGGCCCCAAGTAATACGCAGTATTTT. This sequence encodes CASSLAPSNTQYF.

CDR3 sequence: CASRGTDSYEQYF. The CDR3 DNA sequence: TGTGCCAGCAGAGGGACCGACTCCTACGAGCAGTACTTC. The chain joins TRBV19 to TRBJ2-7, with D perhaps TRBD1 or TRBD2 (5 bases each). The CDR3 spans 13 residues. The V and J ends lost 9 bases and 0 bases respectively, with 12 bases between them. Germline assignment: CDR1 LNHDA and CDR2 SQIVND (reference sequence).

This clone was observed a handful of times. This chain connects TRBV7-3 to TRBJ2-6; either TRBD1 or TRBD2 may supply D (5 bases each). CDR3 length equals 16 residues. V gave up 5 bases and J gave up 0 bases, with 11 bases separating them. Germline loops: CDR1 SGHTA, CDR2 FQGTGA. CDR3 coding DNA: TGTGCCAGCAGCCGGGACCGAAGCTCTGGGGCCAACGTCCTGACTTTC. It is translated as CASSRDRSSGANVLTF.

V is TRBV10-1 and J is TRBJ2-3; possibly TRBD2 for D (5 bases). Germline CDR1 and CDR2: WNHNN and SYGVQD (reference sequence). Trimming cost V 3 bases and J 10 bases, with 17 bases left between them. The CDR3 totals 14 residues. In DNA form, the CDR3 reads TGCGCCAGCAGTGAAGGAGGTGGGATGACTCCGCAGTATTTT. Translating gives CASSEGGGMTPQYF.

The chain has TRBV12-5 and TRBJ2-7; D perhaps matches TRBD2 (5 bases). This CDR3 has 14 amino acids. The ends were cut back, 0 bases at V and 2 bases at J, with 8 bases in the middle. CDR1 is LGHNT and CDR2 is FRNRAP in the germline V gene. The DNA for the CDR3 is TGTGCTAGTGGTTTGGTACCGAGGGCCTACGAGCAGTACTTC. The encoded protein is CASGLVPRAYEQYF.

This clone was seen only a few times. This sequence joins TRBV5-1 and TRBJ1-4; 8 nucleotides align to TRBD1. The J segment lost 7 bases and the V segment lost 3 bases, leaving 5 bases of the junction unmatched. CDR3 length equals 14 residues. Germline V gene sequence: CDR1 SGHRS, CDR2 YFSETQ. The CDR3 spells CASSSGGAAEKLFF. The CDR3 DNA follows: TGCGCCAGCAGCTCAGGGGGCGCGGCTGAAAAACTGTTTTTT.

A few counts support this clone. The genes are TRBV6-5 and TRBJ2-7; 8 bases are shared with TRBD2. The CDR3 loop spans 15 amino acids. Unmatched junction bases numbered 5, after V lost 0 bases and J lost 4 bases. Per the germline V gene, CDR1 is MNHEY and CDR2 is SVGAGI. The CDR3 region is CASSYSQRGSYEQYF. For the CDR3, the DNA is TGTGCCAGCAGTTACTCCCAGCGGGGGAGTTACGAGCAGTACTTC.

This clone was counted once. In DNA, the CDR3 is TGTGCCAGCAGCAGGGGACTAGCGGGGAACGAGCAGTACTTC. Its translation: CASSRGLAGNEQYF. The rearrangement links TRBV6-5 to TRBJ2-7, with 13 bases matching TRBD2. V was pared by 6 bases and J by 5 bases, with 4 bases of the junction left unmatched. The CDR3 runs 14 residues. Germline values: CDR1 MNHEY, CDR2 SVGAGI.

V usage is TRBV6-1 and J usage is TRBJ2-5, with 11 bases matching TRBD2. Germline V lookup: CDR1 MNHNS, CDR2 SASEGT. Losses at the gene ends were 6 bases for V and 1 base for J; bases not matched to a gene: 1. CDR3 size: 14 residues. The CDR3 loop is CASRTSGVQETQYF. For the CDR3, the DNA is TGTGCCAGCAGGACTAGCGGGGTCCAAGAGACCCAGTACTTC.

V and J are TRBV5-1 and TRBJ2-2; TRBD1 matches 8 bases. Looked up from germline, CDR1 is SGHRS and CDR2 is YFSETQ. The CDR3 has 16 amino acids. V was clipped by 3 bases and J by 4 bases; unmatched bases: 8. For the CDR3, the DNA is TGCGCCAGCAGCTCCGTCCAGGGGGCGGGCACCGGGGAGCTGTTTTTT. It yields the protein CASSSVQGAGTGELFF.

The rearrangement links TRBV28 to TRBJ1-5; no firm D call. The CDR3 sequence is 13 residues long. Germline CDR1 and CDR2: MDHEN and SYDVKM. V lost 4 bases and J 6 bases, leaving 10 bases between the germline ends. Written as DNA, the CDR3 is TGTGCCAGCAGTTGGCCAGGAGGTCAGCCCCAGCATTTT. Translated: CASSWPGGQPQHF.